These 24 T cell receptor beta chains were sequenced from one sample in a study of shared clonotypes between healthy human individuals. Clones were read by immunoSEQ multiplex PCR, and TCRdb kept only the in-frame ones, dropping some. Seen here are approximately 1.4 million clones, roughly 98% observed once, and the top ten hold 0.4% to 0.55%. The specimen sequenced was naive CD4+ T cells sorted from blood. Subset indicated: CD45RA+ positively selected. The receptors were sampled from a man under 40 in good health.

CDR3 amino acids: CASSIIGGQTDTQYF. Written as DNA, the CDR3 is TGTGCCAGTAGTATAATCGGAGGGCAGACAGATACGCAGTATTTT. This chain links TRBV19 with TRBJ2-3, with D possibly matching TRBD2 (6 bases). Trimming shortened V by 2 bases and J by 3 bases, and 12 bases separated the two germline ends. This CDR3 contains 15 residues. Germline CDR1 LNHDA, CDR2 SQIVND (reference sequence).

V is TRBV5-5 and J is TRBJ1-2; no clear D gene. V lost 2 bases to trimming and J lost 3 bases, with 11 bases between them. The CDR3 spans 14 residues. Germline V gene lookup returns CDR1 SGHKS and CDR2 YYEKEE (reference sequence). The CDR3 reads CASSFARPDYGYTF. The CDR3 bases are TGTGCCAGCAGCTTTGCCAGGCCGGACTATGGCTACACCTTC.

V usage is TRBV19 and J usage is TRBJ2-2; D remains unclear. This CDR3 comprises 14 residues. Germline CDR1 reads LNHDA; CDR2 reads SQIVND (reference sequence). V was trimmed by 4 bases and J by 3 bases, leaving 9 bases between them. The CDR3 DNA reads TGTGCCAGTAGTAGAGAACAGCACACCGGGGAGCTGTTTTTT. Amino acids: CASSREQHTGELFF.

The J gene is TRBJ2-1, the V gene TRBV7-2; 9 bases line up with TRBD2. The CDR3 is made up of 18 amino acids. Germline CDR1 reads SGHTA; CDR2 reads FQGNSA. V was clipped by 0 bases and J by 4 bases; unmatched bases: 10. The DNA of the CDR3 is TGTGCCAGCAGCTTAGCAGCTGCCGGACTAGCGAGATACAATGAGCAGTTCTTC. It specifies CASSLAAAGLARYNEQFF.

The chain combines TRBV11-2 with TRBJ2-2; 8 nucleotides line up with TRBD2. This CDR3 contains 14 residues. With 4 bases clipped from V and 4 bases from J, the junction kept 2 bases outside the gene matches. Per the germline V gene, CDR1 is SGHAT and CDR2 is FQNNGV. The CDR3 region has the DNA TGTGCCAGCAGCTCCGGGACTAGCACCGGGGAGCTGTTTTTT. It encodes CASSSGTSTGELFF.

This clone was detected only once. The chain couples TRBV5-6 to TRBJ2-3; D is possibly TRBD1 (6 bases). Germline V CDR1 and CDR2: SGHDT, YYEEEE. The CDR3 covers 12 residues. The V end was cut by 4 bases, the J end by 8 bases, with 11 bases between. CDR3 region: CASSPKGGTQYF. In DNA, the CDR3 is TGTGCCAGCAGCCCAAAAGGGGGTACGCAGTATTTT.

Here the CDR3 reads CASSQDRYNTGELFF. As DNA, the CDR3 is TGTGCCAGCAGCCAAGACAGGTACAACACCGGGGAGCTGTTTTTT. This chain joins TRBV7-9 and TRBJ2-2; D may be TRBD1 (6 bases). In germline, CDR1 is SEHNR, CDR2 FQNEAQ (reference sequence). Deletions cut 5 bases from V and 2 bases from J, with 12 bases between. The CDR3 length is 15 residues.

The V and J genes are TRBV30 and TRBJ1-5; D perhaps matches TRBD1 (5 bases). Germline CDR1 reads GTSNPN; CDR2 reads SVGIG (reference sequence). CDR3 size: 15 residues. V was clipped by 0 bases and J by 3 bases, with 12 bases between them. The CDR3 loop is CAWSVRGIINQPQHF. The CDR3 nucleotides are TGTGCCTGGAGTGTACGGGGCATCATCAATCAGCCCCAGCATTTT.

The chain employs TRBV19 and TRBJ2-1, with a possible D match to TRBD2 (6 bases). V shed 5 bases and J shed 5 bases, with 19 bases lying between them. The CDR3 is 16 amino acids. Germline V gene sequence: CDR1 LNHDA, CDR2 SQIVND (reference sequence). In nucleotides, the CDR3 is TGTGCCAGTAGTCCCCGGAGGGCCGCGCAACACAATGAGCAGTTCTTC. Its translation: CASSPRRAAQHNEQFF.

The chain has TRBV11-2 and TRBJ2-1, with 16 bases lining up with TRBD2. The CDR3 length is 17 residues. Germline values: CDR1 SGHAT, CDR2 FQNNGV. J gave up 6 bases and V 6 bases, and 8 bases lay outside the gene matches. The CDR3 region is CASSSGTSGRVLNEQFF. For the CDR3, the DNA is TGTGCCAGCAGTTCCGGGACTAGCGGGAGGGTTCTCAATGAGCAGTTCTTC.

The gene calls are TRBV18 and TRBJ1-5; possible D gene TRBD1, 5 bases. Germline V gene lookup returns CDR1 KGHSH and CDR2 LQKENI. V lost 6 bases and J 3 bases, leaving 12 bases between the germline ends. The CDR3 is made up of 14 amino acids. The CDR3 coding sequence is TGTGCCAGCTCTTCCGACAGTGACAATCAGCCCCAGCATTTT. The encoded protein is CASSSDSDNQPQHF.

This chain joins TRBV11-2 and TRBJ2-2; 11 bases agree with TRBD2. V dropped 5 bases and J dropped 6; count of bases not matched to a gene: 2. CDR1 SGHAT and CDR2 FQNNGV come from the germline V gene. The CDR3 runs 14 residues. The CDR3 nucleotides are TGTGCCAGCAGCCTGGGACTAGCGGCCGGGGAGCTGTTTTTT. It is translated as CASSLGLAAGELFF.

This clone was seen once. The rearrangement joins TRBV6-1 to TRBJ2-1, with TRBD2 identical over 11 bases. The V and J ends lost 6 bases and 7 bases, in that order; junction bases with no gene match: 8. The CDR3 runs 15 residues. Germline V CDR1 and CDR2: MNHNS, SASEGT. CDR3 protein: CASRPIAGGINEQFF. The CDR3, as DNA: TGTGCCAGCAGACCCATAGCGGGAGGGATAAATGAGCAGTTCTTC.

The chain carries TRBV5-1 and TRBJ2-1; TRBD1 aligns across 7 bases. CDR3 length: 17 amino acids. V was pared by 4 bases and J by 2 bases, with 12 bases of the junction left unmatched. Germline values: CDR1 SGHRS, CDR2 YFSETQ. CDR3 nucleotides: TGCGCCAGCAGCCCGACGACAGGGCCCCCTACCTACAATGAGCAGTTCTTC. Protein: CASSPTTGPPTYNEQFF.

The chain is built from TRBV7-3 and TRBJ2-1; the match to TRBD2 covers 13 bases. The CDR3 has 17 amino acids. The trim removed 4 bases at V and 15 bases at J, leaving 18 bases unmatched. Germline assignment: CDR1 SGHTA and CDR2 FQGTGA. The CDR3 spells CASSSRRGLAGEELLFF. CDR3 DNA sequence: TGTGCCAGCAGCTCCCGACGAGGACTAGCGGGAGAGGAGCTGCTGTTCTTC. The full variable domain, in which reference TRBV7-3 and TRBJ2-1 provide the parts outside the CDR3, is GAGVSQTPSNKVTEKGKYVELRCDPISGHTALYWYRQSLGQGPEFLIYFQGTGAADDSGLPNDRFFAVRPEGSVSTLKIQRTERGDSAVYLCASSSRRGLAGEELLFFGPGTRLTVL.

V and J are TRBV5-1 and TRBJ2-3, with 7 bases identical to TRBD1. Germline CDR1 reads SGHRS; CDR2 reads YFSETQ. Trimming cost V 2 bases and J 2 bases; bases outside gene matches: 8. The CDR3 is made up of 16 amino acids. CDR3 loop: CASSFTGEGATDTQYF. CDR3 sequence (DNA): TGCGCCAGCAGCTTCACAGGGGAAGGGGCCACAGATACGCAGTATTTT.

This clone occurred once. The CDR3 loop is CASSQGTSGSPRETQYF. The CDR3 DNA reads as TGTGCCAGCAGCCAAGGGACTAGCGGGAGCCCCCGAGAGACCCAGTACTTC. The chain links TRBV7-9 to TRBJ2-5, with 14 bases fitting TRBD2. This CDR3 spans 17 amino acids. J was trimmed by 4 bases and V by 5 bases; bases with no gene match: 9. CDR1 is SEHNR, CDR2 FQNEAQ, per germline (reference sequence).

J is TRBJ2-3 and V is TRBV5-1; D perhaps matches TRBD2 (6 bases). The CDR3 runs to 16 residues. Germline V gene data show CDR1 as SGHRS and CDR2 as YFSETQ. V was shortened by 6 bases and J by 5 bases, with 22 bases between the two germline ends. The CDR3 region has the DNA TGCGCCAGCACCCCGGACGGGGGTCCTTTTAGAGATACGCAGTATTTT. Protein: CASTPDGGPFRDTQYF. Together with reference TRBV5-1 and TRBJ2-3, the CDR3 gives the full variable domain: KAGVTQTPRYLIKTRGQQVTLSCSPISGHRSVSWYQQTPGQGLQFLFEYFSETQRNKGNFPGRFSGRQFSNSRSEMNVSTLELGDSALYLCASTPDGGPFRDTQYFGPGTRLTVL.

The chain uses TRBV11-2 and TRBJ2-7; D gene unclear. CDR3 length: 13 amino acids. Trimming left V 2 bases short and J 3 bases short, with 8 bases between. CDR1 is SGHAT and CDR2 is FQNNGV in the germline V gene. In DNA, the CDR3 is TGTGCCAGCAGCTTATCCACCCACTACGAGCAGTACTTC. Its translation: CASSLSTHYEQYF.

The chain combines TRBV4-2 with TRBJ2-5; TRBD2 matches 12 bases. This CDR3 is 19 amino acids long. The V gene's germline CDR1 is LGHNA and CDR2 YNFKEQ. V was clipped by 0 bases and J by 5 bases; unmatched bases: 13. CDR3 in amino acids: CASSQDAGSSGRAEETQYF. The CDR3 DNA follows: TGTGCCAGCAGCCAAGATGCGGGGTCTAGCGGGAGGGCCGAGGAGACCCAGTACTTC.

CDR3 in DNA: TGTGCCAGTAGTGCCGGCCACGGGGAGCTGTTTTTT. It yields the protein CASSAGHGELFF. The chain combines TRBV19 with TRBJ2-2; D unclear. The V end lost 5 bases, the J end lost 7 bases, and 8 bases lay between the germline ends. The CDR3 is 12 residues long. Per germline, CDR1 LNHDA and CDR2 SQIVND (reference sequence). Full variable domain (remainder filled in from reference TRBV19 and TRBJ2-2): DGGITQSPKYLFRKEGQNVTLSCEQNLNHDAMYWYRQDPGQGLRLIYYSQIVNDFQKGDIAEGYSVSREKKESFPLTVTSAQKNPTAFYLCASSAGHGELFFGEGSRLTVL.

The J gene is TRBJ2-7, the V gene TRBV27, with 7 bases fitting TRBD1. Germline V lookup: CDR1 MNHEY, CDR2 SMNVEV (reference sequence). Unmatched junction bases numbered 7, after V lost 9 bases and J lost 5 bases. The CDR3 totals 12 residues. CDR3 sequence reads: CARADRVDEQYF. The DNA of the CDR3 is TGTGCCAGAGCCGACAGGGTTGACGAGCAGTACTTC.

The V call is TRBV28, the J call TRBJ2-5, with 8 bases identical to TRBD2. There are 16 residues in the CDR3. Germline CDR1 and CDR2: MDHEN and SYDVKM. The V gene end was trimmed by 6 bases and the J gene end by 1 base; junction bases not matched to a gene: 10. Here the CDR3 reads CASRSLGLAGQETQYF. For the CDR3, the DNA is TGTGCCAGCAGGAGCCTGGGTCTAGCGGGCCAAGAGACCCAGTACTTC. Filled out from reference TRBV28 and TRBJ2-5, the complete variable domain reads DVKVTQSSRYLVKRTGEKVFLECVQDMDHENMFWYRQDPGLGLRLIYFSYDVKMKEKGDIPEGYSVSREKKERFSLILESASTNQTSMYLCASRSLGLAGQETQYFGPGTRLLVL.

The CDR3 sequence: CASRSGGGRGRLEQFF. The CDR3 DNA reads as TGTGCCAGCAGATCCGGCGGGGGGAGGGGACGCCTAGAGCAGTTCTTC. J is TRBJ2-1 and V is TRBV27; 8 bases agree with TRBD2. Germline values: CDR1 MNHEY, CDR2 SMNVEV (reference sequence). This CDR3 has 16 residues. Trimming at V came to 6 bases and at J to 10 bases, leaving 17 bases not matched to a gene.